This T cell receptor beta chain derives from a study of cytomegalovirus exposure and HLA in healthy donors. A multiplex PCR was run with 60 Vbeta primers and 13 Jbeta primers. Assay used: immunoSEQ multiplex PCR; TCRdb lists only in-frame clones, some missing. The sample has 200,000 to 300,000 clones; roughly 85% are singletons. The study's findings and limits: Productive rates of about 87% or about 30% were seen for most TCR beta V segments in an earlier analysis. The study designated 150 or so TCR beta chains cytomegalovirus-associated.

Per the germline V gene, CDR1 is SEHNR and CDR2 is FQNEAQ (reference sequence). CDR3 length: 15 residues. With V trimmed by 5 bases and J by 1 base, 6 bases remained unmatched. About this clone: Its antigen remains unidentified.

Each donor was healthy, and each was a bone marrow donor. This chain connects TRBV7-9 to TRBJ1-2; 8 nucleotides agree with TRBD1. Sequencing was carried out using PBMCs. This clonotype was obtained from a girl aged 2 to 9 in good health and CMV-seronegative. The CDR3 coding sequence is TGTGCCAGCAGCCCGAGACAGGGGCTTAACTATGGCTACACCTTC. It specifies CASSPRQGLNYGYTF.